Sequencing of this T cell receptor (beta chain) was carried out in a study of blood T cell repertoires in COVID-19. Trimming stripped 0 bases from V and 1 base from J, with 7 bases between. The CDR3 sequence is 14 residues long. The germline V gene has CDR1 LGHNA and CDR2 YSLEER. Libraries were prepared by immunoSEQ multiplex PCR; TCRdb keeps only in-frame clonotypes and omits some of them. This sample has roughly 230,000 clones; about 90% occur once, and the top ten carry approximately 2.3%. The TCR originated in a woman between 55 and 75 years old with COVID-19, enrolled during active disease. The specimen sequenced was peripheral blood. This chain links TRBV4-3 with TRBJ2-7, with unresolved D. CDR3 in DNA: TGCGCCAGCAGCCAAGAAACACAGTCCTACGAGCAGTACTTC. Translating it yields CASSQETQSYEQYF.